This entry concerns a single T cell receptor (beta chain). Its antigen is not known. Germline trimming cut 5 bases from V and 8 bases from J; bases unmatched to any gene: 11. The CDR3 totals 14 residues. CDR1 and CDR2 from the germline V gene are GTSNPN and SVGIG (reference sequence). This entry comes from a study of identifying expanded T cells in peripheral blood. The repertoire was sequenced with immunoSEQ multiplex PCR; TCRdb's copy has only in-frame clones and lacks some. This sample has about 130,000 clones; 70% to 90% occur once, and the top ten carry around 8.4%. During the collection period, no donor immune events like infections were recorded. Study-wide results and limits: Over two and four weeks, about 15 and 19 clones changed, versus roughly 1.1 between replicates. Variance in clone template counts between roughly two-week samples significantly increased with total template count across all healthy donors.

Input material: blood. This chain connects TRBV30 to TRBJ1-3; 8 bases fit TRBD1. The source of this sequence is a person between 18 and 70 years old in good health. In DNA, the CDR3 is TGTGCCTGGGAAGATCGGACAGGGCTTTACACCATATATTTT. The encoded protein is CAWEDRTGLYTIYF.